These 25 T cell receptor beta chains came from one sample sequenced in a study of T-cell reconstitution after alpha-beta-depleted transplantation in children. Unique molecular identifiers were incorporated during preparation of the TCRbeta library. TCRdb passed the PCR reads through MiXCR, listing each CDR3 protein once. The repertoire holds 700,000 to 850,000 distinct CDR3 sequences, with 15% to 20% as singletons. Source: PBMCs, mostly from graft donor cells, taken 360 days after TCRalphabeta/CD19-depleted stem cell transplant. The receptors shown here come from a male patient younger than 18 who had a stem cell transplant for acute lymphoblastic leukemia, so the T cells may come from the graft donor.

The chain couples TRBV7-6 to TRBJ2-5; TRBD2 matches 12 bases. This CDR3 has 15 amino acids. V lost 5 bases and J lost 5; bases outside the gene matches: 6. CDR1 is SGHVS, CDR2 FNYEAQ, per germline. The CDR3 region is CASSLTSGSLETQYF. CDR3 DNA: TGTGCCAGCAGCCTGACTAGCGGGAGTCTTGAGACCCAGTACTTC.

This clonotype appeared many times. V and J are TRBV5-5 and TRBJ1-1, with 7 bases that match TRBD1. V was clipped by 0 bases and J by 1 base; unmatched bases: 3. Germline V gene sequence: CDR1 SGHKS, CDR2 YYEKEE (reference sequence). The CDR3 runs to 15 residues. The CDR3 coding sequence is TGTGCCAGCAGCTTGGATCGACAGGGGAACACTGAAGCTTTCTTT. This gives the protein CASSLDRQGNTEAFF.

The chain carries TRBV19 and TRBJ2-7; D ambiguous. Trimming cost V 9 bases and J 2 bases, with 20 bases left between them. The CDR3 contains 15 residues. Germline CDR1 and CDR2: LNHDA and SQIVND (reference sequence). The CDR3 DNA reads TGTGCCAGGGGTGGCCGTGGGGAAGACCCCTACGAGCAGTACTTC. The encoded protein is CARGGRGEDPYEQYF.

The table lists this clonotype with a few counts. The CDR3 DNA reads as TGTGCCAGCAGCCGGGACAGGGGGCTTGGAAACACCATATATTTT. Translation: CASSRDRGLGNTIYF. This chain connects TRBV11-2 to TRBJ1-3; 12 nucleotides align to TRBD1. The CDR3 loop spans 15 amino acids. V gave up 5 bases and J gave up 3 bases; unmatched junction bases: 2. Germline CDR1 reads SGHAT; CDR2 reads FQNNGV.

V gene TRBV29-1 combines with J gene TRBJ1-2; TRBD1 aligns across 10 bases. This CDR3 contains 13 residues. Unmatched junction bases numbered 2, after V lost 6 bases and J lost 1 base. The germline gives CDR1 SQVTM, CDR2 ANQGSEA. In DNA, the CDR3 is TGCAGCGTAGGGACAGGGGATAACTATGGCTACACCTTC. Translated, it gives CSVGTGDNYGYTF.

The chain combines TRBV12-3 or TRBV12-4 with TRBJ2-7; 16 nucleotides agree with TRBD2. This CDR3 contains 15 residues. The V segment lost 6 bases and the J segment 4 bases; nucleotides outside the gene matches: 3. The CDR3: CASSGTSGRGYEQYF. CDR3 sequence (DNA): TGTGCCAGCAGCGGGACTAGCGGGAGGGGGTACGAGCAGTACTTC.

There are many counts of this clonotype. The genes are TRBV4-2 and TRBJ2-7, with TRBD2 matching over 9 bases. The CDR3 spans 14 residues. V shed 3 bases and J 3 bases; nucleotides not matched to a gene: 3. Germline-derived CDR1 and CDR2 are LGHNA and YNFKEQ. The CDR3 sequence is CASSQLTSGYEQYF. CDR3 in DNA: TGTGCCAGCAGCCAGTTGACTAGCGGCTACGAGCAGTACTTC.

The rearrangement uses TRBV9 and TRBJ2-7; no clear D. CDR1 is SGDLS and CDR2 is YYNGEE in the germline V gene. The CDR3 totals 15 residues. Trimming left V 0 bases short and J 6 bases short, with 16 bases between. CDR3 loop: CASSVERGIPAEQYF. For the CDR3, the DNA is TGTGCCAGCAGCGTAGAAAGAGGCATCCCAGCCGAGCAGTACTTC.

This chain joins TRBV10-2 and TRBJ2-6, with D unresolved. Germline V lookup: CDR1 WSHSY, CDR2 SAAADI. The ends were cut back, 7 bases at V and 2 bases at J, with 6 bases in the middle. This CDR3 is built from 13 residues. CDR3 protein: CASKEPGANVLTF. The CDR3, as DNA: TGCGCCAGCAAGGAACCTGGGGCCAACGTCCTGACTTTC.

This clonotype was seen repeatedly, ten times or more. This chain joins TRBV5-1 and TRBJ2-1; 8 bases align to TRBD1. The length of the CDR3 is 15 residues. Germline-derived CDR1 and CDR2 are SGHRS and YFSETQ. J was trimmed by 2 bases and V by 1 base; bases with no gene match: 2. CDR3 coding DNA: TGCGCCAGCAGCTTGTTGACAGGGGCCTACAATGAGCAGTTCTTC. The encoded protein is CASSLLTGAYNEQFF. Combining the CDR3 with reference TRBV5-1 and TRBJ2-1 gives the whole variable domain KAGVTQTPRYLIKTRGQQVTLSCSPISGHRSVSWYQQTPGQGLQFLFEYFSETQRNKGNFPGRFSGRQFSNSRSEMNVSTLELGDSALYLCASSLLTGAYNEQFFGPGTRLTVL.

This clonotype has at least ten counts. This CDR3 reads CASSFYRGRLYF. The CDR3 nucleotides read TGTGCCAGCAGCTTCTATCGCGGGAGGCTGTACTTC. The chain couples TRBV7-6 to TRBJ2-7; TRBD2 matches at 8 bases. Germline CDR1 and CDR2: SGHVS and FNYEAQ. The CDR3 spans 12 residues. V lost 3 bases and J lost 12; bases outside the gene matches: 7.

This clonotype was found a few times. The V and J genes are TRBV2 and TRBJ2-2; D call uncertain. In germline, CDR1 is SNHLY, CDR2 FYNNEI. The CDR3 is 12 amino acids. V was trimmed by 7 bases and J by 6 bases, leaving 9 bases between them. CDR3 DNA sequence: TGTGCCAGCAACCGCGAGGCCGGGGAGCTGTTTTTT. Its translation: CASNREAGELFF.

This clonotype occurred a few times. This sequence joins TRBV12-3 or TRBV12-4 and TRBJ2-1; no definite D call. V lost 5 bases and J lost 6, with 14 bases in between. This CDR3 region has 14 residues. In DNA, the CDR3 is TGTGCCAGCAGTCTCCCGTCTAGTGGCAATGAGCAGTTCTTC. Residues: CASSLPSSGNEQFF.

As for this clonotype: A far larger clone is off by one base, so a read error is likely. J is TRBJ1-1 and V is TRBV12-3 or TRBV12-4, with D tentatively TRBD1 (6 bases). CDR3 size: 14 residues. CDR3 nucleotide sequence: TGTTCCAGCAGTTTAGGAGGGGGGAACACTGAAGCTTTCTTT. Protein product: CSSSLGGGNTEAFF.

This clonotype was seen a few times. This chain joins TRBV29-1 and TRBJ1-2; no clear D gene. V was shortened by 4 bases and J by 1 base, with 13 bases between the two germline ends. The CDR3 contains 14 residues. CDR1 is SQVTM, CDR2 ANQGSEA, per germline. The CDR3 sequence: CSVGPGQLNYGYTF. In DNA form, the CDR3 reads TGCAGCGTTGGGCCGGGCCAGCTTAACTATGGCTACACCTTC.

This clonotype was recorded at least ten times. The V call is TRBV9, the J call TRBJ2-4, with 8 bases identical to TRBD1. V lost 4 bases and J lost 0; bases outside the gene matches: 3. This CDR3 comprises 15 residues. Germline V CDR1 and CDR2: SGDLS, YYNGEE. The DNA of the CDR3 is TGTGCCAGCAGCCCGACAGGGGTAGCCAAAAACATTCAGTACTTC. Its protein product is CASSPTGVAKNIQYF.

This chain uses TRBV5-5 with TRBJ2-2; D is possibly TRBD2 (6 bases). Germline V CDR1 and CDR2: SGHKS, YYEKEE (reference sequence). The CDR3 runs 16 residues. Trimming removed 4 bases at V and 0 bases at J, with 13 bases between. CDR3 region: CASSPQGLPNTGELFF. The CDR3, as DNA: TGTGCCAGCAGCCCTCAGGGACTGCCGAACACCGGGGAGCTGTTTTTT.

The V and J genes are TRBV5-1 and TRBJ2-7, with D unresolved. The length of the CDR3 is 12 residues. With 4 bases removed from V and 9 bases from J, the gap between germline ends came to 14 bases. The V gene's germline CDR1 is SGHRS and CDR2 YFSETQ. Written as DNA, the CDR3 is TGCGCCAGCAGCCCAGACTTCGAAGGGCAGTACTTC. This gives the protein CASSPDFEGQYF.

The genes are TRBV20-1 and TRBJ2-1, with 8 positions matching TRBD2. The CDR3 extends over 14 amino acids. In germline, CDR1 is DFQATT, CDR2 SNEGSKA (reference sequence). Trimming took 4 bases from V and 7 from J; bases not matched to a gene: 9. The CDR3 bases are TGCAGTGCTAATTTGTGGTCGGGAGGGAATGAGCAGTTCTTC. Translation gives CSANLWSGGNEQFF.

This clonotype was found a few times. The chain has TRBV27 and TRBJ1-5, with D unresolved. V was shortened by 5 bases and J by 6 bases, with 11 bases between the two germline ends. Germline V gene sequence: CDR1 MNHEY, CDR2 SMNVEV (reference sequence). This CDR3 has 13 residues. CDR3 loop: CASSPLAAQPQHF. The CDR3 nucleotides read TGTGCCAGCAGTCCATTGGCGGCTCAGCCCCAGCATTTT.

The chain carries TRBV5-1 and TRBJ2-1; D is perhaps TRBD2 (7 bases). V was trimmed by 4 bases and J by 4 bases, leaving 18 bases between them. This CDR3 is built from 16 residues. Looked up from germline, CDR1 is SGHRS and CDR2 is YFSETQ. CDR3 in DNA: TGCGCCAGCAGCATTGGGGGGGCGGGTCTATACAATGAGCAGTTCTTC. The encoded protein is CASSIGGAGLYNEQFF.

J is TRBJ2-7 and V is TRBV27; 10 positions match TRBD1. V was pared by 5 bases and J by 3 bases, with 10 bases of the junction left unmatched. This CDR3 comprises 16 residues. Germline loops: CDR1 MNHEY, CDR2 SMNVEV (reference sequence). DNA for the CDR3: TGTGCCAGCAGTCGGCCCCGCGGACAGGGGGGCTACGAGCAGTACTTC. It encodes CASSRPRGQGGYEQYF.

The V gene is TRBV6-1, the J gene TRBJ1-1, with a weak D call TRBD1 (6 bases). The CDR3 is made up of 15 amino acids. V was clipped by 6 bases and J by 1 base, with 15 bases between them. In germline, CDR1 is MNHNS, CDR2 SASEGT. The chain's CDR3 is CASRPRQDWNTEAFF. The CDR3 nucleotides read TGTGCCAGCAGGCCTCGACAGGATTGGAACACTGAAGCTTTCTTT.

The rearrangement links TRBV4-1 to TRBJ2-7; 8 positions match TRBD2. The CDR3 contains 17 residues. Germline values: CDR1 MGHRA, CDR2 YSYEKL. V dropped 2 bases and J dropped 0; count of bases not matched to a gene: 9. In DNA form, the CDR3 reads TGCGCCAGCAGCCAACGAGGACTAGCAGGAAGCTCCTACGAGCAGTACTTC. Protein product: CASSQRGLAGSSYEQYF.

The rearrangement links TRBV4-1 to TRBJ2-1; 9 bases align to TRBD2. This CDR3 has 16 amino acids. Trimming at V came to 3 bases and at J to 5 bases, leaving 8 bases not matched to a gene. Germline CDR1 is MGHRA and CDR2 is YSYEKL. This CDR3 is CASSQHTSGLNNEQFF. Written as DNA, the CDR3 is TGCGCCAGCAGCCAGCATACTAGCGGGTTGAACAATGAGCAGTTCTTC.